A selection of T cell receptor beta chains follows, all from one sample in a study of CD8+CD57+ T cells in acquired aplastic anemia. TCRdb re-called the reads with MiXCR, one entry per CDR3 protein. Here the sample spans 150,000 to 200,000 distinct CDR3 sequences, roughly 64% being singletons. Sequenced material: sorted CD4+, CD8+, or CD8+CD57+ T cells (not recorded which) from PBMCs. The receptors come from a human donor with severe aplastic anemia or a healthy control (not recorded which). Each CDR3 is given with its conserved first and last residue.

v_gene: TRBV20-1; j_gene: TRBJ2-5; CDR3aa: CSARVDTGGETQYF
v_gene: TRBV5-1; j_gene: TRBJ2-7; CDR3aa: CASSLRMTQSSYEQYF
v_gene: TRBV6-5; j_gene: TRBJ2-1; CDR3aa: CASSYPSAASRNEQFF
v_gene: TRBV2; j_gene: TRBJ2-7; CDR3aa: CASRDGGQVDEQYF
v_gene: TRBV4-1; j_gene: TRBJ1-1; CDR3aa: CASSPEQGFYTEAFF
v_gene: TRBV7-2; j_gene: TRBJ2-1; CDR3aa: CASSSPLTSGSNNEQFF
v_gene: TRBV28; j_gene: TRBJ1-4; CDR3aa: CASSSRQGLYEKLFF
v_gene: TRBV7-9; j_gene: TRBJ1-2; CDR3aa: CASSLQDREDYGYTF
v_gene: TRBV7-8; j_gene: TRBJ1-6; CDR3aa: CASSSLGSYNSPLHF
v_gene: TRBV11-3; j_gene: TRBJ2-7; CDR3aa: CASSLGRYYEQYF
v_gene: TRBV25-1; j_gene: TRBJ2-7; CDR3aa: CASSFREMGEQYF
v_gene: TRBV28; j_gene: TRBJ2-7; CDR3aa: CASSMTSAGTYEQYF
v_gene: TRBV7-8; j_gene: TRBJ1-6; CDR3aa: CASRRTGDPNSPLHF
v_gene: TRBV7-3; j_gene: TRBJ2-5; CDR3aa: CASSLNVFGGTQETQYF
v_gene: TRBV20-1; j_gene: TRBJ1-5; CDR3aa: CSARLPGASNQPQHF
v_gene: TRBV29-1; j_gene: TRBJ1-2; CDR3aa: CSVDGGPNYGYTF
v_gene: TRBV7-6; j_gene: TRBJ2-7; CDR3aa: CASSQGLAVPYEQYF
v_gene: TRBV7-8; j_gene: TRBJ2-1; CDR3aa: CASSLDGTGAYNEQFF
v_gene: TRBV5-1; j_gene: TRBJ1-6; CDR3aa: CASSSPGLEGSSPLHF
v_gene: TRBV9; j_gene: TRBJ1-3; CDR3aa: CASSVLGSGNTIYF
v_gene: TRBV6-4; j_gene: TRBJ2-2; CDR3aa: CASSDSDTGELFF
v_gene: TRBV11-2; j_gene: TRBJ1-2; CDR3aa: CASSPTVSRLEDGYTF
v_gene: TRBV20-1; j_gene: TRBJ1-2; CDR3aa: CSAKAEQGGGYTF
v_gene: TRBV20-1; j_gene: TRBJ1-1; CDR3aa: CSATGHLNTEAFF
v_gene: TRBV13; j_gene: TRBJ2-7; CDR3aa: CASIGTGPPYEQYF
v_gene: TRBV19; j_gene: TRBJ1-1; CDR3aa: CASSRTEEAFF
v_gene: TRBV9; j_gene: TRBJ2-7; CDR3aa: CASSPSGADGTYEQYF
v_gene: TRBV20-1; j_gene: TRBJ1-5; CDR3aa: CSAREITGVYQPQHF
v_gene: TRBV5-5; j_gene: TRBJ2-7; CDR3aa: CASSSETGDPYEQYF
v_gene: TRBV29-1; j_gene: TRBJ1-2; CDR3aa: CSVARVGYTF
v_gene: TRBV6-5; j_gene: TRBJ1-6; CDR3aa: CASSADRVNSPLHF
v_gene: TRBV6-4; j_gene: TRBJ2-5; CDR3aa: CASQASPPKTQYF
v_gene: TRBV10-3; j_gene: TRBJ2-7; CDR3aa: CAIKANSYEQYF
v_gene: TRBV15; j_gene: TRBJ2-1; CDR3aa: CATSRDVSGAWYNEQFF
v_gene: TRBV5-8; j_gene: TRBJ2-5; CDR3aa: CASSGGSGGNGETQYF
v_gene: TRBV4-3; j_gene: TRBJ2-7; CDR3aa: CASSQDRAGAYEQYF
v_gene: TRBV10-3; j_gene: TRBJ1-2; CDR3aa: CAISALGRNYGYTF
v_gene: TRBV29-1; j_gene: TRBJ2-7; CDR3aa: CSAGYYEQYF
v_gene: TRBV6-5; j_gene: TRBJ2-7; CDR3aa: CASSSGTSGGRYYEQYF
v_gene: TRBV9; j_gene: TRBJ1-1; CDR3aa: CASSSQGSMNTEAFF
v_gene: TRBV19; j_gene: TRBJ1-1; CDR3aa: CASSLRTEAFF
v_gene: TRBV20-1; j_gene: TRBJ2-7; CDR3aa: CSARANYEEYF
v_gene: TRBV25-1; j_gene: TRBJ1-2; CDR3aa: CASSDENSGLYGYTF
v_gene: TRBV7-9; j_gene: TRBJ1-1; CDR3aa: CASSLGDRDTEAFF
v_gene: TRBV7-9; j_gene: TRBJ2-3; CDR3aa: CASSLHGAFADTQYF
v_gene: TRBV9; j_gene: TRBJ2-3; CDR3aa: CASSGEGGQPTDTQYF
v_gene: TRBV5-6; j_gene: TRBJ1-3; CDR3aa: CASSLSAGRFFGSGNTIYF
v_gene: TRBV12-3/TRBV12-4; j_gene: TRBJ2-7; CDR3aa: CASSPRPGRSGYTYEQYF
v_gene: TRBV6-2/TRBV6-3; j_gene: TRBJ1-5; CDR3aa: CASSKGGMGGNQPQHF
v_gene: TRBV7-6; j_gene: TRBJ1-3; CDR3aa: CASGLTGNPGNTIYF
v_gene: TRBV20-1; j_gene: TRBJ2-7; CDR3aa: CSARDWRGTEAYEQYF
v_gene: TRBV29-1; j_gene: TRBJ2-7; CDR3aa: CSARRQTSEQYF
v_gene: TRBV20-1; j_gene: TRBJ2-5; CDR3aa: CSARLAGGLQETQYF
v_gene: TRBV2; j_gene: TRBJ1-2; CDR3aa: CASRLGLSGYTF
v_gene: TRBV19; j_gene: TRBJ2-3; CDR3aa: CASSIDPGVDTQYF